The present T cell receptor (beta chain) was sequenced within a study of OX40 agonist ivuxolimab in advanced cancers. TCRdb keeps only in-frame clones here, not all; method: immunoSEQ multiplex PCR. The sample has approximately 80,000 clones; 91% are singletons. Germline V CDR1 and CDR2: SNHLY, FYNNEI. There are 16 residues in the CDR3. J lost 2 bases, V lost 6 bases, and 5 bases had no gene match. The chain is built from TRBV2 and TRBJ2-1, with 12 positions matching TRBD2. This clonotype was obtained from an adult with an advanced solid tumor such as melanoma, head and neck, liver or kidney cancer. The sequences come from CD4+ or CD8+ T cells sorted from blood, collected in a trial of the OX40 agonist ivuxolimab. CDR3 DNA: TGTGCCAGCAGCCCCCGACTAGCGGGAGCCTACAATGAGCAGTTCTTC. Its protein product is CASSPRLAGAYNEQFF.